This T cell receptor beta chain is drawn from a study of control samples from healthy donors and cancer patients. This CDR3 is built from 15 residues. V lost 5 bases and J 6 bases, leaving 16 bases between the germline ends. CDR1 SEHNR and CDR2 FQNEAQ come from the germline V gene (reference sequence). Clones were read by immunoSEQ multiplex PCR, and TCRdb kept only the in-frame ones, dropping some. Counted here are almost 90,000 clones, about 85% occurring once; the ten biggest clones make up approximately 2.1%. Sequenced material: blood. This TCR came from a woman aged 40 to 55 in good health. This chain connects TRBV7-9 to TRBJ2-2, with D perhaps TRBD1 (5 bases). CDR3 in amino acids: CASSPGPSAAGELFF. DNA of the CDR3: TGTGCCAGCAGCCCAGGGCCCTCGGCGGCCGGGGAGCTGTTTTTT.